This entry lists 32 T cell receptor beta chains sequenced from one sample in a study of blood T cell repertoires in COVID-19. TCRdb keeps only in-frame clones here, not all; method: immunoSEQ multiplex PCR. The repertoire holds approximately 61,000 clones, with approximately 86% as singletons. The sample taken for sequencing was peripheral blood. The source of these receptors is a man aged 65-85 years with acute or convalescent COVID-19.

V and J are TRBV9 and TRBJ2-5; TRBD2 matches at 8 bases. The length of the CDR3 is 15 residues. V was clipped by 4 bases and J by 5 bases; unmatched bases: 10. Germline V CDR1 and CDR2: SGDLS, YYNGEE. The CDR3 DNA is TGTGCCAGCAGCTCCGCCGGGACTAGGGGGGAGACCCAGTACTTC. The encoded protein is CASSSAGTRGETQYF.

This clone was observed once. The chain couples TRBV5-1 to TRBJ2-7; possibly TRBD1 for D (6 bases). CDR1 and CDR2 (germline): SGHRS, YFSETQ. Trimming removed 4 bases from V and 0 bases from J, with 11 bases in between. The CDR3 extends over 14 amino acids. CDR3 DNA sequence: TGCGCCAGCAGCAGGGACAACTACTCCTACGAGCAGTACTTC. Amino acids: CASSRDNYSYEQYF.

The chain joins TRBV4-2 to TRBJ2-1, with TRBD2 matching over 8 bases. V trimming: 1 base; J trimming: 6 bases; junction bases outside the gene matches: 5. CDR3 length: 15 amino acids. Germline V gene sequence: CDR1 LGHNA, CDR2 YNFKEQ. As DNA, the CDR3 is TGTGCCAGCAGCCAAGGAGAAAGCGGGGGCAATGAGCAGTTCTTC. Translation: CASSQGESGGNEQFF.

The chain carries TRBV7-9 and TRBJ1-6; TRBD1 is a possible D gene (6 bases). The CDR3 has 13 residues. Looked up from germline, CDR1 is SEHNR and CDR2 is FQNEAQ (reference sequence). The V end was cut by 1 base, the J end by 13 bases, with 11 bases between. CDR3 in DNA: TGTGCCAGCAGCTTAGGGGCAGACAGGCCCCTCCACTTT. Protein: CASSLGADRPLHF.

This chain uses TRBV5-1 with TRBJ2-2; no clear D gene. Germline V gives CDR1 SGHRS, CDR2 YFSETQ. CDR3 size: 16 residues. V was cut by 2 bases and J by 1 base, with 12 bases left in between. In nucleotides, the CDR3 is TGCGCCAGCAGCTTAGGAGCAGTGCTGAACACCGGGGAGCTGTTTTTT. This sequence encodes CASSLGAVLNTGELFF. Based on the CDR3 plus reference TRBV5-1 and TRBJ2-2, the full variable domain is KAGVTQTPRYLIKTRGQQVTLSCSPISGHRSVSWYQQTPGQGLQFLFEYFSETQRNKGNFPGRFSGRQFSNSRSEMNVSTLELGDSALYLCASSLGAVLNTGELFFGEGSRLTVL.

This chain uses TRBV5-5 with TRBJ1-1; the match to TRBD1 covers 9 bases. Germline lookup yields CDR1 SGHKS and CDR2 YYEKEE (reference sequence). This CDR3 region has 16 residues. V lost 1 base, J lost 3 bases, and 7 bases stayed unmatched. CDR3 in DNA: TGTGCCAGCAGCTTGTGGGGTGGACAGGGGTACACTGAAGCTTTCTTT. Its translation: CASSLWGGQGYTEAFF.

The chain joins TRBV28 to TRBJ2-7; D possibly corresponds to TRBD1 (6 bases). Germline V gives CDR1 MDHEN, CDR2 SYDVKM. V was shortened by 4 bases and J by 0 bases, with 13 bases between the two germline ends. CDR3 size: 15 residues. CDR3 in amino acids: CASSSTGTTSYEQYF. CDR3 nucleotides: TGTGCCAGCAGTTCAACCGGGACAACCTCCTACGAGCAGTACTTC.

V usage is TRBV19 and J usage is TRBJ2-7; maybe TRBD1 (5 bases). This CDR3 is built from 13 residues. In germline, CDR1 is LNHDA, CDR2 SQIVND (reference sequence). Trimming left V 1 base short and J 3 bases short, with 7 bases between. The DNA for the CDR3 is TGTGCCAGTAGTATAGCGACAGTCTACGAGCAGTACTTC. Translated, it gives CASSIATVYEQYF.

The chain carries TRBV6-6 and TRBJ2-2; 13 bases are shared with TRBD2. The CDR3 extends over 17 amino acids. The trim removed 6 bases at V and 0 bases at J, leaving 4 bases unmatched. From germline, CDR1 is MNHNY and CDR2 SVGAGI (reference sequence). The CDR3 protein is CASSRLAGGPNTGELFF. CDR3 sequence (DNA): TGTGCCAGCAGCCGACTAGCGGGGGGACCGAACACCGGGGAGCTGTTTTTT.

The chain employs TRBV16 and TRBJ2-3; maybe TRBD2 (5 bases). In germline, CDR1 is KGHSY, CDR2 FQNENV. This CDR3 contains 13 residues. V lost 0 bases, J lost 10 bases, and 11 bases lay in between. The CDR3 loop is CASSQSAAAAQYF. The DNA of the CDR3 is TGTGCCAGCAGCCAATCGGCAGCGGCCGCGCAGTATTTT. The entire variable domain, with the rest obtained from reference TRBV16 and TRBJ2-3, is as follows: GEEVAQTPKHLVRGEGQKAKLYCAPIKGHSYVFWYQQVLKNEFKFLISFQNENVFDETGMPKERFSAKCLPNSPCSLEIQATKLEDSAVYFCASSQSAAAAQYFGPGTRLTVL.

The rearrangement links TRBV5-4 to TRBJ2-2; D gene uncertain. Trimming removed 2 bases at V and 9 bases at J, with 14 bases between. Looked up from germline, CDR1 is SGHNT and CDR2 is YYREEE (reference sequence). This CDR3 is built from 14 residues. The DNA of the CDR3 is TGTGCCAGCAGCTTTGGGCCCCTTACCCGGGAGCTGTTTTTT. As protein: CASSFGPLTRELFF.

This sequence joins TRBV12-5 and TRBJ1-2; D is ambiguous. V was cut by 2 bases and J by 6 bases, with 13 bases left in between. Germline V gene lookup returns CDR1 LGHNT and CDR2 FRNRAP. This CDR3 is 14 amino acids long. In DNA form, the CDR3 reads TGTGCTAGTGGTTTGTCTTCGGGGAATGATGGCTACACCTTC. Protein: CASGLSSGNDGYTF.

The chain carries TRBV2 and TRBJ2-3, with 10 nucleotides matching TRBD2. CDR3 size: 16 residues. Trimming cost V 2 bases and J 10 bases; bases outside gene matches: 12. The germline CDR1 and CDR2 sequences are SNHLY and FYNNEI. The CDR3 is CASSETVAGGSWAQYF. The CDR3 nucleotides read TGTGCCAGCAGTGAAACGGTAGCGGGGGGTTCCTGGGCGCAGTATTTT.

The J gene is TRBJ2-1, the V gene TRBV19; 13 bases are shared with TRBD2. Germline loops: CDR1 LNHDA, CDR2 SQIVND (reference sequence). This CDR3 has 17 amino acids. Trimming took 2 bases from V and 6 from J; bases not matched to a gene: 7. The CDR3 loop is CASSIRGGLAGINEQFF. The CDR3 region has the DNA TGTGCCAGTAGTATAAGGGGGGGACTAGCGGGGATCAATGAGCAGTTCTTC. Filled out from reference TRBV19 and TRBJ2-1, the complete variable domain reads DGGITQSPKYLFRKEGQNVTLSCEQNLNHDAMYWYRQDPGQGLRLIYYSQIVNDFQKGDIAEGYSVSREKKESFPLTVTSAQKNPTAFYLCASSIRGGLAGINEQFFGPGTRLTVL.

The chain uses TRBV11-3 and TRBJ2-1, with 12 bases fitting TRBD2. Germline loops: CDR1 SGHNT, CDR2 YENEEA. The CDR3 contains 14 residues. Trimming at V came to 6 bases and at J to 7 bases, leaving 4 bases not matched to a gene. The CDR3 nucleotides are TGTGCCAGCAGTCTAGCGGGGGGGGAAAATGAGCAGTTCTTC. Amino acid sequence: CASSLAGGENEQFF.

The V and J genes are TRBV19 and TRBJ1-5; D perhaps matches TRBD1 (6 bases). Germline-derived CDR1 and CDR2 are LNHDA and SQIVND (reference sequence). This CDR3 region has 15 residues. Deletions cut 8 bases from V and 0 bases from J, with 14 bases between. The CDR3 spells CASGKYRDSNQPQHF. The CDR3 nucleotides read TGTGCCAGTGGCAAATACAGGGATAGCAATCAGCCCCAGCATTTT.

This CDR3 reads CASSPTDTSTYEQYF. The CDR3 DNA sequence: TGTGCCAGCAGTCCAACAGACACATCCACCTACGAGCAGTACTTC. The rearrangement uses TRBV28 and TRBJ2-7; the D is unclear. Germline CDR1 MDHEN, CDR2 SYDVKM. V lost 5 bases to trimming and J lost 2 bases, with 16 bases between them. The CDR3 is 15 residues long.

This clone was seen a single time. The genes are TRBV6-5 and TRBJ1-2, with a possible D match to TRBD1 (6 bases). The CDR3 totals 15 residues. Trimming took 7 bases from V and 8 from J, leaving 23 bases between them. From germline, CDR1 is MNHEY and CDR2 SVGAGI. The CDR3 nucleotides read TGTGCCAGCAAGATACAACAGGGCGGCTCGGGAGGCTACACCTTC. Protein product: CASKIQQGGSGGYTF.

The gene calls are TRBV3-1 (or the pseudogene TRBV3-2) and TRBJ2-3, with TRBD2 matching 10 bases. The CDR3 extends over 17 amino acids. The germline V gene encodes CDR1 LGHDT and CDR2 YNNKEL (reference sequence). Losses at the gene ends were 1 base for V and 2 bases for J; bases not matched to a gene: 6. CDR3: CASSQVAAGGHTDTQYF. As DNA, the CDR3 is TGTGCCAGCAGCCAAGTCGCAGCGGGGGGGCACACAGATACGCAGTATTTT.

Of note for this clone: One junction end does not reproduce the germline sequence, and a read error may be involved. The chain recombines TRBV7-7 with TRBJ1-5; D unresolved. The CDR3 is 13 amino acids. The germline CDR1 and CDR2 sequences are SSHAT and FNYEAQ (reference sequence). CDR3 sequence (DNA): TGTGCTAGCAGCTTAATGGTCGGTCAGCCCCAGCATTTT. Protein: CASSLMVGQPQHF.

This clone was observed once. The chain carries TRBV6-5 and TRBJ1-1; no clear D. Trimming removed 2 bases from V and 8 bases from J, with 15 bases in between. The V gene's germline CDR1 is MNHEY and CDR2 SVGAGI. The CDR3 is 14 amino acids. CDR3: CASSYPEGGVEAFF. The CDR3 region has the DNA TGTGCCAGCAGTTACCCCGAGGGCGGGGTAGAAGCTTTCTTT.

The chain joins TRBV27 to TRBJ2-1; D might be TRBD2 (5 bases). V lost 7 bases and J 7 bases, leaving 14 bases between the germline ends. The CDR3 loop spans 13 amino acids. Germline assignment: CDR1 MNHEY and CDR2 SMNVEV (reference sequence). The CDR3, as DNA: TGTGCCAGCACCCGAGCGGAGAGGAATGAGCAGTTCTTC. The encoded protein is CASTRAERNEQFF.

The chain combines TRBV7-2 with TRBJ2-2, with 15 bases fitting TRBD2. Trimming at V came to 4 bases and at J to 6 bases, leaving 9 bases not matched to a gene. Germline CDR1 is SGHTA and CDR2 is FQGNSA. CDR3 length: 18 amino acids. The CDR3 nucleotides are TGTGCCAGCAGCTCCGGACTAGCGGGGGGGATATTCGCCGGGGAGCTGTTTTTT. It specifies CASSSGLAGGIFAGELFF.

This chain joins TRBV5-8 and TRBJ1-2; D is unclear. Germline CDR1 reads SGHTS; CDR2 reads YDEGEE. This CDR3 contains 16 residues. Trimming pared 0 bases from V and 2 bases from J, leaving 14 bases between. CDR3 DNA sequence: TGTGCCAGCAGCTTGGCGTCCGGACTACTGAACTATGGCTACACCTTC. Residues: CASSLASGLLNYGYTF.

The chain couples TRBV24-1 to TRBJ2-7, with 10 bases aligning to TRBD1. V trimming: 3 bases; J trimming: 12 bases; junction bases outside the gene matches: 10. This CDR3 comprises 14 residues. Germline lookup yields CDR1 KGHDR and CDR2 SFDVKD. This CDR3 is CATSDHRDRGIPYF. For the CDR3, the DNA is TGTGCCACCAGTGATCACAGGGACAGGGGAATTCCGTACTTC.

CDR3 sequence reads: CASSREGGGMNTEAFF. The CDR3 bases are TGTGCCAGCAGTCGGGAGGGCGGGGGAATGAACACTGAAGCTTTCTTT. The chain joins TRBV6-4 to TRBJ1-1; maybe TRBD1 (5 bases). V was pared by 5 bases and J by 0 bases, with 16 bases between. Germline CDR1 and CDR2: MRHNA and SNTAGT. The CDR3 sequence is 16 residues long.

This clone turned up a few times. V and J are TRBV7-8 and TRBJ1-1; 8 nucleotides agree with TRBD1. CDR3 length: 14 residues. The junction had 6 bases not matched to a gene; V was cut back by 2 bases and J by 7 bases. The germline V gene has CDR1 SGHVS and CDR2 FQNEAQ. CDR3 in DNA: TGTGCCAGCAGCTTACAGGGGGCCGGGTTTGAAGCTTTCTTT. It translates to CASSLQGAGFEAFF.

The CDR3 sequence is CSASLTSGGFDEQYF. CDR3 DNA: TGCAGTGCTAGTCTAACTAGCGGGGGGTTCGACGAGCAGTACTTC. The chain links TRBV20-1 to TRBJ2-7, with 12 bases that match TRBD2. Germline V gene lookup returns CDR1 DFQATT and CDR2 SNEGSKA (reference sequence). J gave up 5 bases and V 3 bases, and 8 bases lay outside the gene matches. The CDR3 has 15 residues.

The rearrangement links TRBV18 to TRBJ1-2; D not certain. The length of the CDR3 is 15 residues. From germline, CDR1 is KGHSH and CDR2 LQKENI. V lost 3 bases and J lost 2, with 13 bases in between. The CDR3 reads CASSPAGPPNYGYTF. CDR3 DNA: TGTGCCAGCTCACCTGCTGGGCCCCCAAACTATGGCTACACCTTC.

The chain carries TRBV6-5 and TRBJ2-7; 8 bases agree with TRBD1. Trimming cost V 4 bases and J 2 bases; bases outside gene matches: 7. The CDR3 runs to 15 residues. CDR1 and CDR2 from the germline V gene are MNHEY and SVGAGI. CDR3 sequence reads: CASSLAGQVTYEQYF. CDR3 DNA sequence: TGTGCCAGCAGTTTGGCGGGACAGGTCACCTACGAGCAGTACTTC.

The chain has TRBV18 and TRBJ1-3; D unresolved. There are 13 residues in the CDR3. Germline CDR1 is KGHSH and CDR2 is LQKENI. V lost 6 bases to trimming and J lost 0 bases, with 6 bases between them. This chain's CDR3 is CASSRDSGNTIYF. The CDR3 DNA reads as TGTGCCAGCTCCCGGGACTCTGGAAACACCATATATTTT.

DNA for the CDR3: TGTGCCAGCAGCGGGGGGAGCTCCTATAATTCACCCCTCCACTTT. Translated, it gives CASSGGSSYNSPLHF. The J gene is TRBJ1-6, the V gene TRBV7-9; D may be TRBD1 (5 bases). This CDR3 comprises 15 residues. Deletions cut 5 bases from V and 0 bases from J, with 8 bases between. The germline V gene encodes CDR1 SEHNR and CDR2 FQNEAQ (reference sequence). Variable domain in full (rest from reference TRBV7-9 and TRBJ1-6): DTGVSQNPRHKITKRGQNVTFRCDPISEHNRLYWYRQTLGQGPEFLTYFQNEAQLEKSRLLSDRFSAERPKGSFSTLEIQRTEQGDSAMYLCASSGGSSYNSPLHFGNGTRLTVT.